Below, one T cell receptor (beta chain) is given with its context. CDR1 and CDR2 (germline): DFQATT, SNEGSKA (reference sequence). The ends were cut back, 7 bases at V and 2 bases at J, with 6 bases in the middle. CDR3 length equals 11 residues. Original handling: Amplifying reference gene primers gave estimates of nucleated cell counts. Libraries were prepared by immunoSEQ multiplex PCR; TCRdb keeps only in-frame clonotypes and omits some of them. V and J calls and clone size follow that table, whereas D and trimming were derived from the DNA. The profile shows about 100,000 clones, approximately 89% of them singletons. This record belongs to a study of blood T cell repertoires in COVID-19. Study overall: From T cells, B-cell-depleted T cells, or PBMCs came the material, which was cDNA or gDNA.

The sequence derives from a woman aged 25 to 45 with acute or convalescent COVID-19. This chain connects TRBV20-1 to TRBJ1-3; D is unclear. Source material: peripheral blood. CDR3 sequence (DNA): TGCAGTGGCAGGACTGGAAACACCATATATTTT. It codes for CSGRTGNTIYF.